This TCR beta chain was identified in a study of shared clonotypes between healthy human individuals. Broader study findings: Larger richness was generally estimated for naive than memory subsets.

A word on this clone: Its antigen is still unknown.

CDR3 size: 18 residues. The germline gives CDR1 SGHTA, CDR2 FQGNSA. V was pared by 1 base and J by 4 bases, with 15 bases of the junction left unmatched. Original analysis: ImmunoSEQ sequences covered only the junction and lacked quality scores; filtering therefore differed. Using immunoSEQ multiplex PCR, the repertoire was profiled, and TCRdb retains in-frame clones only, with some absent. The V and J calls and the clone size are those of that table, but D and trimming were determined from the DNA. The table shows over a million clones, with roughly 80% occurring only once. The source of this sequence is a man in his late teens or twenties in good health. The chain is built from TRBV7-2 and TRBJ1-2; 7 bases agree with TRBD1. The sample comprised memory CD4+ T cells sorted from blood. Specified subset: CD45RA-negative fraction. CDR3 bases: TGTGCCAGCAGCTTAGGGACGCTCAACAGGGGTCCAAGCTATGGCTACACCTTC. Encoded protein: CASSLGTLNRGPSYGYTF.